The rows below give T cell receptor beta chains drawn from one sample of a study of T cell responses to AZD1222 COVID-19 vaccine. Only in-frame clones appear in the TCRdb table, and some are missing; sequencing was by immunoSEQ multiplex PCR. The data contain roughly 150,000 clones, about 90% of them singletons. The material sequenced was peripheral blood, taken 28 days after the second AZD1222 dose. The receptor source for this set is an adult who received the AZD1222 COVID-19 vaccine. The CDR3 runs from the conserved cysteine through the conserved F or W. The D gene is left open where the match is weak. Size tells how often a clone was seen (once, few, many) or the class of an expanded clone, and some rows leave it out.

j_call	d_call	clone_size	v_call	cdr3_aa	cdr3_nt
TRBJ2-2	TRBD1	NA	TRBV28	CASSPPGTANTGELFF	TGTGCCAGCAGTCCCCCCGGGACAGCGAACACCGGGGAGCTGTTTTTT
TRBJ1-2	TRBD1	NA	TRBV24-1	CATSDRGRQGEGYTF	TGTGCCACCAGTGACCGAGGCAGACAGGGAGAAGGCTACACCTTC
TRBJ2-7	TRBD1	NA	TRBV20-1	CSASRDRGDEQYF	TGCAGTGCTAGTCGGGACAGGGGCGACGAGCAGTACTTC
TRBJ2-3	TRBD2	once	TRBV29-1	CSVYLGGRALGTDTQYF	TGCAGCGTGTACCTCGGCGGGAGGGCCTTAGGCACAGATACGCAGTATTTT
TRBJ2-3	NA	NA	TRBV30	CAWSQTTDTQYF	TGTGCCTGGAGTCAGACCACAGATACGCAGTATTTT
TRBJ2-5	TRBD1	NA	TRBV7-9	CASSLVRGLSQETQYF	TGTGCCAGCAGTCTCGTCAGGGGGCTGAGCCAAGAGACCCAGTACTTC
TRBJ1-5	NA	NA	TRBV19	CASRTVNQPQHF	TGTGCCAGTCGGACCGTGAATCAGCCCCAGCATTTT
TRBJ1-5	TRBD1	NA	TRBV19	CASSIGDRANQPQHF	TGTGCCAGTAGTATTGGGGACAGGGCCAATCAGCCCCAGCATTTT
TRBJ2-1	NA	NA	TRBV4-3	CASSHSSPPYNEQFF	TGCGCCAGCAGCCACAGTTCCCCCCCCTACAATGAGCAGTTCTTC
TRBJ1-2	TRBD1	NA	TRBV24-1	CATSEQDRGRGYTF	TGTGCCACCAGTGAACAAGACAGGGGGCGAGGCTACACCTTC
TRBJ2-1	TRBD2	once	TRBV29-1	CSVDSGRVNEQFF	TGCAGCGTTGATAGCGGGAGGGTCAATGAGCAGTTCTTC
TRBJ1-5	NA	once	TRBV12-3/TRBV12-4	CASSFRNQPQHF	TGTGCCAGCAGTTTCAGAAATCAGCCCCAGCATTTT
TRBJ2-1	TRBD2	NA	TRBV24-1	CATSSGGGSYNEQFF	TGTGCCACCAGTAGCGGGGGGGGCTCCTACAATGAGCAGTTCTTC
TRBJ1-4	TRBD1	once	TRBV5-4	CASSSGQTNEKLFF	TGTGCCAGCAGCTCGGGACAGACTAATGAAAAACTGTTTTTT
TRBJ2-7	NA	NA	TRBV9	CASSLSGTSYEQYF	TGTGCCAGCAGCCTCTCCGGGACTTCCTACGAGCAGTACTTC
TRBJ2-1	NA	NA	TRBV6-2/TRBV6-3	CASSYSEWEQFF	TGTGCCAGCAGTTACTCGGAATGGGAGCAGTTCTTC
TRBJ2-3	TRBD1	NA	TRBV28	CASSSTGAGDTQYF	TGTGCCAGCAGTTCGACAGGGGCGGGAGATACGCAGTATTTT
TRBJ1-3	NA	once	TRBV12-3/TRBV12-4	CASSVGNTIYF	TGTGCCAGCAGTGTTGGAAACACCATATATTTT
TRBJ1-5	NA	NA	TRBV10-2	CATRTGRGSNQPQHF	TGCGCCACCCGCACAGGACGAGGTAGCAATCAGCCCCAGCATTTT
TRBJ1-3	NA	NA	TRBV28	CASSPTGFSGNTIYF	TGTGCCAGCAGTCCCACAGGCTTCTCTGGAAACACCATATATTTT
TRBJ2-2	TRBD1	NA	TRBV18	CASSLRQGSNTGELFF	TGTGCCAGCTCACTACGACAGGGGTCGAACACCGGGGAGCTGTTTTTT
TRBJ2-2	NA	NA	TRBV10-3	CAIKLRDGEAGELFF	TGTGCCATTAAGCTCCGGGACGGTGAAGCCGGGGAGCTGTTTTTT
TRBJ2-2	NA	once	TRBV28	CASRGTWGELFF	TGTGCCAGCAGGGGAACCTGGGGGGAGCTGTTTTTT
TRBJ1-4	NA	NA	TRBV5-1	CASSLTGPTNEKLFF	TGCGCCAGCAGCCTTACAGGGCCAACTAATGAAAAACTGTTTTTT
TRBJ2-7	TRBD1	NA	TRBV6-5	CASSSSGTGSYEQYF	TGTGCCAGCAGTTCCTCCGGGACAGGATCCTACGAGCAGTACTTC
TRBJ1-6	NA	NA	TRBV7-9	CASSLRGAEDSPLHF	TGTGCCAGCAGCTTAAGGGGGGCCGAAGATTCACCCCTCCACTTT
TRBJ2-5	NA	NA	TRBV5-4	CASSLVWGSQETQYF	TGTGCCAGCAGCTTGGTATGGGGTTCCCAAGAGACCCAGTACTTC
TRBJ2-7	TRBD2	NA	TRBV10-2	CASSESGTSVDEQYF	TGCGCCAGCAGTGAGTCTGGGACTAGCGTCGACGAGCAGTACTTC
TRBJ2-1	TRBD2	once	TRBV19	CASLLAGGNEQFF	TGTGCCAGTCTCTTAGCGGGAGGCAATGAGCAGTTCTTC
TRBJ1-2	TRBD1	NA	TRBV6-5	CASRQGNYGYTF	TGTGCCAGTAGACAGGGGAACTATGGCTACACCTTC
TRBJ2-1	TRBD2	NA	TRBV7-8	CASSLRGGLAGLRSDNEQFF	TGTGCCAGCAGCCTCCGAGGGGGGCTAGCGGGGCTTCGTTCCGACAATGAGCAGTTCTTC
TRBJ2-5	TRBD1	once	TRBV7-9	CASGTAGAETQYF	TGTGCCAGCGGGACAGCAGGAGCGGAGACCCAGTACTTC
TRBJ2-1	TRBD2	NA	TRBV28	CASTTGSTSVYNEQFF	TGTGCCAGCACCACCGGATCGACTAGCGTTTACAATGAGCAGTTCTTC
TRBJ2-3	NA	NA	TRBV4-2	CASSQESGGGTDTQYF	TGTGCCAGCAGCCAAGAATCGGGCGGGGGCACAGATACGCAGTATTTT
TRBJ1-2	TRBD1	NA	TRBV2	CASRNTRTGSLDTF	TGTGCCAGCAGAAACACGAGGACAGGATCTCTCGACACCTTC
TRBJ2-1	NA	NA	TRBV18	CASSQQSGTLNEQFF	TGTGCCAGCTCACAACAATCAGGGACTCTCAATGAGCAGTTCTTC
TRBJ1-6	NA	NA	TRBV7-9	CASSLEVRVASPLHF	TGTGCCAGCAGCTTAGAGGTCAGGGTAGCTTCACCCCTCCACTTT
TRBJ2-1	TRBD1	NA	TRBV28	CASSLTGQDGNEQFF	TGTGCCAGCAGTTTGACTGGACAGGACGGCAATGAGCAGTTCTTC
TRBJ1-3	NA	NA	TRBV7-9	CASSPRGGLSGNTIYF	TGTGCCAGCAGCCCCAGGGGAGGACTTTCTGGAAACACCATATATTTT
TRBJ1-2	NA	NA	TRBV6-4	CASSEGGYTF	TGTGCCAGCAGTGAGGGTGGCTACACCTTC
TRBJ1-5	NA	NA	TRBV6-5	CASRWAGDSNQPQHF	TGTGCCAGCAGGTGGGCCGGGGATAGCAATCAGCCCCAGCATTTT
TRBJ2-7	NA	NA	TRBV19	CATSGQSYEQYF	TGTGCCACCTCAGGGCAGTCCTACGAGCAGTACTTC
TRBJ2-6	TRBD1	NA	TRBV27	CASSWDSADVLTF	TGTGCCAGCAGTTGGGACAGCGCGGACGTCCTGACTTTC
TRBJ2-3	NA	NA	TRBV9	CASSTRDARGTDTQYF	TGTGCCAGCAGCACCCGGGACGCCCGGGGCACAGATACGCAGTATTTT
TRBJ1-1	NA	medium-sized	TRBV28	CASSYIDGGVEAFF	TGTGCCAGCAGTTACATCGACGGGGGAGTCGAAGCTTTCTTT
TRBJ2-7	NA	NA	TRBV3-1/TRBV3-2	CASSQGFPIPGASYEQYF	TGTGCCAGCAGCCAAGGGTTCCCGATTCCGGGAGCATCCTACGAGCAGTACTTC
TRBJ1-2	NA	NA	TRBV28	CATSSRGYTF	TGTGCCACCTCATCACGAGGCTACACCTTC
TRBJ2-7	NA	NA	TRBV4-3	CASSTLGQGTYEQYF	TGCGCCAGCAGTACCCTAGGGCAGGGTACCTACGAGCAGTACTTC
TRBJ1-5	NA	NA	TRBV7-6	CASSLGGIQPQHF	TGTGCCAGCAGCTTAGGTGGAATACAGCCCCAGCATTTT
TRBJ1-1	NA	NA	TRBV7-2	CASSLAAGLNTEAFF	TGTGCCAGCAGCTTAGCCGCAGGGCTAAACACTGAAGCTTTCTTT
TRBJ2-7	TRBD2	NA	TRBV6-1	CASSAFSGLAGTYEQYF	TGTGCCAGCAGTGCATTCTCGGGACTAGCGGGGACCTACGAGCAGTACTTC
TRBJ1-3	NA	NA	TRBV30	CASSGASGNTIYF	TGTGCCTCTTCCGGTGCCTCTGGAAACACCATATATTTT
TRBJ1-5	TRBD1	NA	TRBV7-2	CASSLVHGTGQIGNQPQHF	TGTGCCAGCAGCTTAGTGCACGGGACAGGCCAAATTGGCAATCAGCCCCAGCATTTT
TRBJ2-2	NA	few	TRBV5-1	CASSLAAGGELFF	TGCGCCAGCAGCCTGGCGGCGGGCGGGGAGCTGTTTTTT
TRBJ2-2	NA	NA	TRBV18	CASSQMDVTGELFF	TGTGCCAGCTCACAAATGGACGTTACCGGGGAGCTGTTTTTT
TRBJ2-1	TRBD2	NA	TRBV5-1	CASSLDRLAGGYNEQFF	TGCGCCAGCAGCTTGGACCGACTAGCGGGGGGATACAATGAGCAGTTCTTC
TRBJ1-6	TRBD1	NA	TRBV19	CASRIFGDSNSPLHF	TGTGCCAGTAGAATATTTGGGGACAGCAATTCACCCCTCCACTTT